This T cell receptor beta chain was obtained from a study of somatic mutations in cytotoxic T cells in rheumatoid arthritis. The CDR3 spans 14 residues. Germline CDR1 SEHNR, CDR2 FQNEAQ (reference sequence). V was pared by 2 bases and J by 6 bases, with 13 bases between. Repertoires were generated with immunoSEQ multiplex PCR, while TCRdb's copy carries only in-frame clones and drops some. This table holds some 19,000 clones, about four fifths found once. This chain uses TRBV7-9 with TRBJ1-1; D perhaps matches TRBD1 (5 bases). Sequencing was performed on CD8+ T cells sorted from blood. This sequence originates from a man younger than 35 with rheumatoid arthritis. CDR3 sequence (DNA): TGTGCCAGCAGCTTAAGGGGAGCCCCCGCTGAAGCTTTCTTT. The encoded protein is CASSLRGAPAEAFF.